This is a list of T cell receptor beta chains from one sample in a study of T cell repertoires in breast cancer. Each CDR3 protein is one row after TCRdb ran MiXCR on the emulsion pairing reads. In the table there are roughly 40,000 distinct CDR3 sequences, less than 55% of which are singletons. The sequenced sample was CD8+ T cells. These receptors originate from a pool of human donors with breast cancer or a healthy control (not recorded which). The conserved cysteine and the conserved F or W are not part of the CDR3 here. Fields, in order: CDR3 protein, V gene.

CDR3 protein: SAREGGPLKAF; V gene: TRBV20-1
CDR3 protein: ASSPAGQGSYEQY; V gene: TRBV5-4
CDR3 protein: ASRAWDGGDSLRRKTQY; V gene: TRBV6-2/TRBV6-3
CDR3 protein: ASSEAAGPKF; V gene: TRBV2
CDR3 protein: ATSRRVQTGYNEKLF; V gene: TRBV15
CDR3 protein: ASSMYTGRTQY; V gene: TRBV27
CDR3 protein: ASSREGDRETQY; V gene: TRBV5-1
CDR3 protein: ASRGNYNEQF; V gene: TRBV19
CDR3 protein: ATSSRTGDNQPQH; V gene: TRBV15
CDR3 protein: AWSDPGHAEAF; V gene: TRBV30
CDR3 protein: ASSQGLARETQY; V gene: TRBV4-1
CDR3 protein: ASSQVAGDPDTQY; V gene: TRBV4-1
CDR3 protein: ASSPFTRGNEQF; V gene: TRBV25-1
CDR3 protein: SARDPSGRYNEQF; V gene: TRBV20-1
CDR3 protein: ASSMRSDTEAF; V gene: TRBV6-1
CDR3 protein: ASSWGLEHNEQF; V gene: TRBV7-3
CDR3 protein: SASTSGASMGQY; V gene: TRBV20-1
CDR3 protein: ASSYTPPGQGYGYT; V gene: TRBV6-5
CDR3 protein: ASSKDLSETQY; V gene: TRBV19
CDR3 protein: ASSRKGAAETQY; V gene: TRBV2
CDR3 protein: ASSYPENTGELF; V gene: TRBV6-5
CDR3 protein: ASSRDSNEKLF; V gene: TRBV18
CDR3 protein: ASSVPGQGAIEQF; V gene: TRBV6-1
CDR3 protein: ASSFHGGSHPYEQY; V gene: TRBV28
CDR3 protein: ASSSRTGPYEQY; V gene: TRBV27
CDR3 protein: SAATSMNGQY; V gene: TRBV20-1
CDR3 protein: ASKRTGGNSPLH; V gene: TRBV10-2
CDR3 protein: ASLVEIGYEQY; V gene: TRBV2
CDR3 protein: ASSLGIVGGDYEQY; V gene: TRBV5-4
CDR3 protein: ASSHKAVGTYEQY; V gene: TRBV7-9
CDR3 protein: ASSLSVQNEQF; V gene: TRBV27
CDR3 protein: ASSLATGPYNEQF; V gene: TRBV11-3
CDR3 protein: ASKYSGANVLT; V gene: TRBV27
CDR3 protein: SASGGSPYEQY; V gene: TRBV20-1
CDR3 protein: ASSPGQGGEQY; V gene: TRBV6-1
CDR3 protein: AISETRRDLNQPQH; V gene: TRBV10-3
CDR3 protein: ASSPGPIGNEQF; V gene: TRBV3-1
CDR3 protein: SVEGTGADEQY; V gene: TRBV29-1
CDR3 protein: ASSQAGGNERF; V gene: TRBV14
CDR3 protein: ASSQAWGAETQY; V gene: TRBV14